The entry that follows covers one T cell receptor (beta chain) sequence. cDNA came from 0.5 to 1 ug RNA primed by random hexamers. From the immunoSEQ multiplex PCR reads, TCRdb called clonotypes with MiXCR, one entry per CDR3 protein. The sample shows about 130,000 distinct CDR3 sequences, more than 90% of them seen only once. This entry belongs to a study of CD8 T cells in Susac syndrome. Blood CD8+ and CD4+ T cells underwent high-throughput TCR beta sequencing. The V and J ends lost 1 base and 8 bases respectively, with 11 bases between them. This CDR3 comprises 13 residues. The origin of this receptor is a human donor in good health. V is TRBV12-3 or TRBV12-4 and J is TRBJ1-2; D unresolved. The sequenced sample consisted of CD4+ T cells from PBMCs. DNA for the CDR3: TGTGCCAGCAGTTTAGGGGGAAAGGGCGGCTACACCTTC. Translating it yields CASSLGGKGGYTF.